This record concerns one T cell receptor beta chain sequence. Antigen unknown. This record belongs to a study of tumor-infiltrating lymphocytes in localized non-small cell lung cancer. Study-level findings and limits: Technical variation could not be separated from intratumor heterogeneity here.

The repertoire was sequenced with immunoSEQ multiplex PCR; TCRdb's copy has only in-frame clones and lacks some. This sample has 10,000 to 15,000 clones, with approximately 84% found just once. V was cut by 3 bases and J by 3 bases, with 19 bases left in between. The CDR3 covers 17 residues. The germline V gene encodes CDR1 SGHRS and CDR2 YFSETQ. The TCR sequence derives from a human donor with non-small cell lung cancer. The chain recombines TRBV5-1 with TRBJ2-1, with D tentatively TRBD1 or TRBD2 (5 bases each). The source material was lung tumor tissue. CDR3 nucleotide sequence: TGCGCCAGCAGCTCACCTGGGGGTAGACGGGTCTACAATGAGCAGTTCTTC. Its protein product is CASSSPGGRRVYNEQFF.